One sample yielded the 2 T cell receptor beta chains listed below, sequenced in a study of cytomegalovirus exposure and HLA in healthy donors. The PCR contained 60 Vbeta and 13 Jbeta primers. Assay: immunoSEQ multiplex PCR; the TCRdb copy retains only in-frame clones and omits some. This table has under 200,000 clones, over 80% appearing once. The specimen sequenced was PBMCs. These receptors originate from a woman aged 50 to 60 in good health and CMV-seropositive.

V and J are TRBV27 and TRBJ1-1; D is uncertain. Germline V gives CDR1 MNHEY, CDR2 SMNVEV (reference sequence). Between the trimmed V and J ends, which lost 6 bases and 5 bases, there was a span of 16 bases. This CDR3 has 14 residues. CDR3 sequence reads: CASRLAGGKTEAFF. DNA of the CDR3: TGTGCCAGCAGACTTGCGGGTGGGAAGACTGAAGCTTTCTTT.

A few counts support this clone. V gene TRBV7-6 combines with J gene TRBJ2-7; 10 nucleotides line up with TRBD1. CDR3 length: 18 residues. Unmatched junction bases numbered 10, after V lost 0 bases and J lost 2 bases. Germline V gene lookup returns CDR1 SGHVS and CDR2 FNYEAQ. The CDR3 here is CASSLAPKGTGVTYEQYF. CDR3 bases: TGTGCCAGCAGCTTAGCGCCCAAAGGGACAGGGGTTACCTACGAGCAGTACTTC.